The rows below give T cell receptor beta chains drawn from one sample of a study of T cell responses to AZD1222 COVID-19 vaccine. The protocol was immunoSEQ multiplex PCR, while the TCRdb copy is restricted to in-frame clones and leaves out a portion. The sample includes 150,000 to 200,000 clones, around 90% of them seen just once. Sequenced here: peripheral blood, sampled on day 0 of AZD1222 vaccination. Every receptor here comes from an adult in good health. Each CDR3 is given with its conserved first and last residue. A D gene is named only where the DNA matches it firmly. Clone sizes are given selectively: once, few, many, or a class where the clone is expanded.

D | size | J | V | CDR3 | DNA
TRBD1 | - | TRBJ2-7 | TRBV5-5 | CASSHRDRNPNEQYF | TGTGCCAGCAGCCACCGGGACAGGAATCCCAACGAGCAGTACTTC
- | - | TRBJ1-1 | TRBV11-2 | CASSLDGQGITEAFF | TGTGCCAGCAGCTTAGATGGGCAGGGGATAACTGAAGCTTTCTTT
TRBD1 | - | TRBJ1-2 | TRBV11-2 | CASSLDKGANGYTF | TGTGCCAGCAGCTTAGATAAGGGGGCCAATGGCTACACCTTC
- | - | TRBJ1-2 | TRBV18 | CASSPGYGYTF | TGTGCCAGCTCACCAGGTTATGGCTACACCTTC
- | - | TRBJ2-5 | TRBV20-1 | CSTRKSETQYF | TGCAGTACCCGTAAGAGTGAGACCCAGTACTTC
- | - | TRBJ1-1 | TRBV28 | CASRTTSLEAFF | TGTGCCAGCAGAACAACCTCCCTTGAAGCTTTCTTT
TRBD2 | - | TRBJ2-1 | TRBV19 | CASKDSAGLAWNEQFF | TGTGCCAGTAAGGACTCCGCTGGACTAGCGTGGAATGAGCAGTTCTTC
- | - | TRBJ2-7 | TRBV7-2 | CASSLSAGPSYEQYF | TGTGCCAGCAGCTTATCTGCGGGACCCTCCTACGAGCAGTACTTC
TRBD2 | - | TRBJ2-7 | TRBV28 | CASLTSGRDLSYEQYF | TGTGCCAGTTTGACTAGCGGGAGGGACCTCTCCTACGAGCAGTACTTC
TRBD2 | - | TRBJ2-1 | TRBV5-1 | CASSLDLQTSGMYNEQFF | TGCGCCAGCAGCCTGGACCTTCAGACTAGCGGGATGTACAATGAGCAGTTCTTC
- | many | TRBJ2-2 | TRBV24-1 | CATSDFAGELFF | TGTGCCACCAGTGACTTTGCCGGGGAGCTGTTTTTT
- | - | TRBJ2-7 | TRBV29-1 | CSVELDRMDDYEQYF | TGCAGCGTTGAACTGGATCGTATGGACGACTACGAGCAGTACTTC
- | - | TRBJ1-6 | TRBV5-1 | CASSLAGNNNSPLHF | TGCGCCAGCAGCTTGGCAGGGAATAATAATTCACCCCTCCACTTT
- | - | TRBJ1-6 | TRBV7-9 | CAIPGETPNSPLHF | TGTGCCATCCCGGGCGAGACGCCTAATTCACCCCTCCACTTT
TRBD1 | - | TRBJ1-3 | TRBV6-5 | CASGKGAWDTIYF | TGTGCCAGCGGGAAGGGGGCCTGGGACACCATATATTTT
- | - | TRBJ1-2 | TRBV7-8 | CASSRQGYGYTF | TGTGCCAGTAGCCGCCAGGGGTATGGCTACACCTTC
- | - | TRBJ1-5 | TRBV18 | CASSPPGGGGQPQHF | TGTGCCAGCTCACCACCGGGGGGAGGGGGTCAGCCCCAGCATTTT
TRBD2 | - | TRBJ2-5 | TRBV6-2/TRBV6-3 | CASSYGQGAGEETQYF | TGTGCCAGCAGTTACGGCCAGGGAGCGGGAGAAGAGACCCAGTACTTC
- | - | TRBJ1-1 | TRBV13 | CASTPVGRTEAFF | TGTGCCAGCACCCCCGTCGGGAGGACTGAAGCTTTCTTT
- | - | TRBJ1-1 | TRBV5-5 | CASRGVSNTEAFF | TGTGCCAGCAGGGGAGTGTCTAACACTGAAGCTTTCTTT
- | once | TRBJ1-6 | TRBV3-1/TRBV3-2 | CASSQEGWPGSPLHF | TGTGCCAGCAGCCAAGAAGGTTGGCCGGGCTCACCCCTCCACTTT
- | - | TRBJ1-5 | TRBV28 | CASLVRTGHNQPQHF | TGTGCCAGCCTTGTTCGAACAGGGCACAATCAGCCCCAGCATTTT